This T cell receptor (beta chain) was found in a study of blood T cells in healthy people across ages. Findings and caveats of the study: The study found TCR beta diversity correlated strongly with naive T cell percentage.

A remark on this clonotype: Its antigen is unidentified.

Next came a second PCR, run for roughly 6 to 11 cycles, which used a sample-barcoded 5' primer along with a J-beta primer mix. Each cDNA molecule carried a tag from a template-switch adaptor that contained 12 random nucleotides. TCRdb re-called the 5' RACE reads with MiXCR, one entry per CDR3 protein. The table has some 850,000 distinct CDR3 sequences, around 24% seen once. V lost 6 bases to trimming and J lost 7 bases, with 6 bases between them. Germline V gives CDR1 SQVTM, CDR2 ANQGSEA. The length of the CDR3 is 9 residues. These data were likewise used in another study, on T cells of mothers and their children.

The chain combines TRBV29-1 with TRBJ1-1, with D uncertain. This TCR was sampled from a boy aged 5-17 years in good health. Material: blood. Here the CDR3 DNA reads TGCAGCGTGACCCTTGAAGCTTTCTTT. Translated: CSVTLEAFF.